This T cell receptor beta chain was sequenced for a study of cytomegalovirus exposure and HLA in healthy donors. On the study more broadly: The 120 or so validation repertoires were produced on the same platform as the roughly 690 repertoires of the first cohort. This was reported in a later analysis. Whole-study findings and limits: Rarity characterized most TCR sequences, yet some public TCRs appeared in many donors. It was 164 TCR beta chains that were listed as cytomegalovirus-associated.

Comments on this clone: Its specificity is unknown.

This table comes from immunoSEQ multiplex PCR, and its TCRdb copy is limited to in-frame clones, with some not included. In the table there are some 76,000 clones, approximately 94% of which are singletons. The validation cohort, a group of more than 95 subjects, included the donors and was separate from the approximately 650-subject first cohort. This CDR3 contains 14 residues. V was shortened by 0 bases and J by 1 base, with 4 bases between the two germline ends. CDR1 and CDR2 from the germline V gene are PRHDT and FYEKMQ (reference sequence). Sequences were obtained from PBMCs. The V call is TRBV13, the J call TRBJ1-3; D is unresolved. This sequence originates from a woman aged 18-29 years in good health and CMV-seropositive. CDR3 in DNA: TGTGCCAGCAGCTTAGGACAGTCTGGAAACACCATATATTTT. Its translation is CASSLGQSGNTIYF.